This TCR beta chain derives from a study of regulatory T cells in long-lasting Graves disease. Time point indicated: newly diagnosed GD, antithyroid drugs for less than 3 months. From RNA extracted from PBMCs, the TCR library was made. Through Arm-PCR of CDR3 regions and iRepertoire HTBI primers, TCR beta libraries were built. TCRdb analysed the multiplex PCR reads with MiXCR anew, one entry per CDR3 protein. This sample has about 310,000 distinct CDR3 sequences, with 15% to 20% found just once. This clonotype turned up a few times. Here the sequenced sample was peripheral blood mononuclear cells (PBMCs), taken at new diagnosis, from a patient treated with antithyroid drugs. The receptor was derived from a female donor with Graves disease.

The CDR3 sequence: CSLRWSTDTQYF. CDR3 sequence (DNA): TGCAGCCTCCGGTGGAGCACAGATACGCAGTATTTT. This chain joins TRBV29-1 and TRBJ2-3; D call uncertain. CDR1 is SQVTM, CDR2 ANQGSEA, per germline. Between the trimmed V and J ends, which lost 8 bases and 0 bases, there was a span of 9 bases. The CDR3 is made up of 12 amino acids.